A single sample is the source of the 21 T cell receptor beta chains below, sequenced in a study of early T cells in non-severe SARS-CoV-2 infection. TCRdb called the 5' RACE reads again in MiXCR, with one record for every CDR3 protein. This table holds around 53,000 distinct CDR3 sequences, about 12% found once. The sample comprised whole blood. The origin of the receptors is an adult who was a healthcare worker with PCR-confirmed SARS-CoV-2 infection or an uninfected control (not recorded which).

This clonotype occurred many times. The CDR3 DNA reads TGTGCCAGCAGCTCCACCCTGACTAGCCGTGAAGAGACCCAGTACTTC. Translating it yields CASSSTLTSREETQYF. This sequence joins TRBV7-9 and TRBJ2-5; TRBD2 aligns across 7 bases. This CDR3 comprises 16 residues. Germline V gene sequence: CDR1 SEHNR, CDR2 FQNEAQ (reference sequence). V trimming: 4 bases; J trimming: 3 bases; junction bases outside the gene matches: 11.

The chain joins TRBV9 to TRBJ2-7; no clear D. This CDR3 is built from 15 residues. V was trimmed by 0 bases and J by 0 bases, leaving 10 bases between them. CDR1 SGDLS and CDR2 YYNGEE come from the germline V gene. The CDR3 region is CASSVGTLSSYEQYF. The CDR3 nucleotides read TGTGCCAGCAGCGTAGGCACCCTTAGCTCCTACGAGCAGTACTTC.

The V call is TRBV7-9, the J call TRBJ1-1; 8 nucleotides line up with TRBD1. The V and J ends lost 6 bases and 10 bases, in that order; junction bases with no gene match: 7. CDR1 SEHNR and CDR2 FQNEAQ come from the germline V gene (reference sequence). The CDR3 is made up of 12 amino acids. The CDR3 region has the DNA TGTGCCAGCAGTTCAGACCAGGGGGCAGCTTTCTTT. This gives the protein CASSSDQGAAFF.

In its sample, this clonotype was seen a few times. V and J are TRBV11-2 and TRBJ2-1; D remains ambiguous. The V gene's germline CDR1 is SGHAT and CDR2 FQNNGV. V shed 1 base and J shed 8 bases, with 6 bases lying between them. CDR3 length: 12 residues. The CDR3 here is CASSLARYEQFF. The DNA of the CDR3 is TGTGCCAGCAGCTTAGCCCGCTATGAGCAGTTCTTC. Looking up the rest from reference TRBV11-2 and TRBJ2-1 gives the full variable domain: EAGVAQSPRYKIIEKRQSVAFWCNPISGHATLYWYQQILGQGPKLLIQFQNNGVVDDSQLPKDRFSAERLKGVDSTLKIQPAKLEDSAVYLCASSLARYEQFFGPGTRLTVL.

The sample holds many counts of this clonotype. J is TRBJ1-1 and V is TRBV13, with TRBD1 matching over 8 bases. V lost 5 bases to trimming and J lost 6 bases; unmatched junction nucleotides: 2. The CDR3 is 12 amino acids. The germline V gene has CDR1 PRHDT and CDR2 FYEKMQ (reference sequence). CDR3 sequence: CASSLDRAEAFF. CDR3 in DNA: TGTGCCAGCAGCCTGGACAGGGCTGAAGCTTTCTTT.

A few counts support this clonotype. DNA for the CDR3: TGTGCCAGCAGCGTCGACAGGGGGCATGAGCAGTTCTTC. Amino acids: CASSVDRGHEQFF. The V gene is TRBV7-3, the J gene TRBJ2-1; TRBD1 matches 10 bases. Per the germline V gene, CDR1 is SGHTA and CDR2 is FQGTGA. V dropped 5 bases and J dropped 8; count of bases not matched to a gene: 3. There are 13 residues in the CDR3.

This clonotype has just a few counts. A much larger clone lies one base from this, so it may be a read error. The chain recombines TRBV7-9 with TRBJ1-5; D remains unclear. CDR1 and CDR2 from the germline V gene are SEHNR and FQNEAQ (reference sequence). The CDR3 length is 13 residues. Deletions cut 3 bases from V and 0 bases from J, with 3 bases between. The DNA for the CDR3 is TGTGCCAGCAGCTTCTCTAGCAATCAGCCCCAGCATTTT. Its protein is CASSFSSNQPQHF.

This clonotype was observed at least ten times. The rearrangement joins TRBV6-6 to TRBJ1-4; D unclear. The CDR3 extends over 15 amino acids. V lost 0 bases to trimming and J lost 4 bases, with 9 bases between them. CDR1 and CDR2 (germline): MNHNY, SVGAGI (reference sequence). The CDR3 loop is CASSYSTRVNEKLFF. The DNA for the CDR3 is TGTGCCAGCAGTTACTCGACCAGAGTTAATGAAAAACTGTTTTTT.

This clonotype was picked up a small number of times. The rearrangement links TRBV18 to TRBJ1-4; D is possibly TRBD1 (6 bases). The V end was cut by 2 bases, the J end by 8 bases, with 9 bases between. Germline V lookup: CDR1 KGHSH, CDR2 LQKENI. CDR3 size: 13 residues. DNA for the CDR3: TGTGCCAGCTCACCAGGGGGGCGAGAAAAACTGTTTTTT. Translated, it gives CASSPGGREKLFF.

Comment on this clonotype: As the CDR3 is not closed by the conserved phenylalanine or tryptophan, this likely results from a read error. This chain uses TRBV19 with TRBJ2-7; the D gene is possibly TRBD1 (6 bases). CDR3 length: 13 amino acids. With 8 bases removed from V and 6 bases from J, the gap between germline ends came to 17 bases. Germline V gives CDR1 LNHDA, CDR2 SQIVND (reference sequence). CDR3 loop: CASSGTGGSEQYI. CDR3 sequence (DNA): TGTGCCAGTTCGGGCACTGGGGGCTCCGAGCAGTACATC.

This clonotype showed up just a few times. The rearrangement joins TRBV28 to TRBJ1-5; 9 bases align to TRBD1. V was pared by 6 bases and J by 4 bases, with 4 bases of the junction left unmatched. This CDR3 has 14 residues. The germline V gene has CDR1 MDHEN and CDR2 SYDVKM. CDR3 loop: CASRSGTGNQPQHF. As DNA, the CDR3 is TGTGCCAGCAGATCCGGGACAGGGAATCAGCCCCAGCATTTT.

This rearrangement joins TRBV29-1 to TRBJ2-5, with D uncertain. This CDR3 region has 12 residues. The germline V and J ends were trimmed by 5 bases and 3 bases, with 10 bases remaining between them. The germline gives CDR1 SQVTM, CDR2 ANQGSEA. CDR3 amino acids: CSVPTYEETQYF. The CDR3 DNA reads TGCAGCGTTCCCACTTATGAAGAGACCCAGTACTTC.

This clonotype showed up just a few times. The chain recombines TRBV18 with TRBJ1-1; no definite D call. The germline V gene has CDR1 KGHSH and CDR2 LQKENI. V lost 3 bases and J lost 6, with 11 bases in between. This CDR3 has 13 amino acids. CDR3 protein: CASSPDQSAEAFF. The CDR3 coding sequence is TGTGCCAGCTCACCCGACCAAAGCGCTGAAGCTTTCTTT.

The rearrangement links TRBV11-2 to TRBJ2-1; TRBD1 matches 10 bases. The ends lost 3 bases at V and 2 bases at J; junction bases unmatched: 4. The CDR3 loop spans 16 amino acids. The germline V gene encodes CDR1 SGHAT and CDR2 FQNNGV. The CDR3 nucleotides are TGTGCCAGCAGCTTTCGACAGGGGGCAACCTACAATGAGCAGTTCTTC. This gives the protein CASSFRQGATYNEQFF. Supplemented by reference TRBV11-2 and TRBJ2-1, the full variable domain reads EAGVAQSPRYKIIEKRQSVAFWCNPISGHATLYWYQQILGQGPKLLIQFQNNGVVDDSQLPKDRFSAERLKGVDSTLKIQPAKLEDSAVYLCASSFRQGATYNEQFFGPGTRLTVL.

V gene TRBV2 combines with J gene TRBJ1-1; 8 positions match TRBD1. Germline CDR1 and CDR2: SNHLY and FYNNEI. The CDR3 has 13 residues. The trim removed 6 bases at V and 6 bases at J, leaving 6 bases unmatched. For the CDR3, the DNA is TGTGCCAGCAGGCGCCAGGGGGCCTCTGAAGCTTTCTTT. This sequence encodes CASRRQGASEAFF.

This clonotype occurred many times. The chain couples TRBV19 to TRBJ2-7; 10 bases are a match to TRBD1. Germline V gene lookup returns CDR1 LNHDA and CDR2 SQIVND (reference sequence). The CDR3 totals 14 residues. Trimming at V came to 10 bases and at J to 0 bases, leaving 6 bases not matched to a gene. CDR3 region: CATGGQGSSYEQYF. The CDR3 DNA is TGTGCCACCGGGGGACAGGGGAGCTCCTACGAGCAGTACTTC.

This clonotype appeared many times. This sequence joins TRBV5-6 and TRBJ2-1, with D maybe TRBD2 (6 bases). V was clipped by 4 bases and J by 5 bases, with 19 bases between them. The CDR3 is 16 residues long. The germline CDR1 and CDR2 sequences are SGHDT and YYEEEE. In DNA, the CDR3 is TGTGCCAGCAGCCTATATGTGCGGCGGGGTGACAATGAGCAGTTCTTC. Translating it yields CASSLYVRRGDNEQFF.

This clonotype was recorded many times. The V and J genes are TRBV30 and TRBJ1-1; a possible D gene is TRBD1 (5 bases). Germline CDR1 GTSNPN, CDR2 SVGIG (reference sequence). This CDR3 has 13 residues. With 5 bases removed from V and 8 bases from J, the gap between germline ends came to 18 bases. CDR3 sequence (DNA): TGTGCCTGGTCCGGGACGGAGGAAAACGAAGCTTTCTTT. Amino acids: CAWSGTEENEAFF. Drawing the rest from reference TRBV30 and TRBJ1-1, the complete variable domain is SQTIHQWPATLVQPVGSPLSLECTVEGTSNPNLYWYRQAAGRGLQLLFYSVGIGQISSEVPQNLSASRPQDRQFILSSKKLLLSDSGFYLCAWSGTEENEAFFGQGTRLTVV.

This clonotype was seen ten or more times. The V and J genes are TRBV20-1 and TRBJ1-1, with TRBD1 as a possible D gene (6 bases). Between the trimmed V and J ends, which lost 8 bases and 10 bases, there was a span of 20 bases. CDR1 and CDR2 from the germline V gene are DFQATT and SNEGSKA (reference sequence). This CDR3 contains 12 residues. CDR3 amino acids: CSPIQGRIGAFF. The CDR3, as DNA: TGCAGTCCAATTCAGGGGAGGATCGGAGCTTTCTTT.

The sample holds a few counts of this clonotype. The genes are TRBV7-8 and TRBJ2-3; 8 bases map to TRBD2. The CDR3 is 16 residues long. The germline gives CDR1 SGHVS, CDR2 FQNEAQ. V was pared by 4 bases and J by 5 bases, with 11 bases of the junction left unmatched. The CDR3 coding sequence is TGTGCCAGCAGCTCAACCTTGGGACTAGGTGAAGATACGCAGTATTTT. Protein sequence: CASSSTLGLGEDTQYF.

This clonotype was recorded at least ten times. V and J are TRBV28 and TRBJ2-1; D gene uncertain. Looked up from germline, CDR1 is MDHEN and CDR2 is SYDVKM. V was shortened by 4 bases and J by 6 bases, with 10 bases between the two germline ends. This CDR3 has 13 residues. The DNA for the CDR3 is TGTGCCAGCAGTTCGACGCAGATCAATGAGCAGTTCTTC. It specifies CASSSTQINEQFF.